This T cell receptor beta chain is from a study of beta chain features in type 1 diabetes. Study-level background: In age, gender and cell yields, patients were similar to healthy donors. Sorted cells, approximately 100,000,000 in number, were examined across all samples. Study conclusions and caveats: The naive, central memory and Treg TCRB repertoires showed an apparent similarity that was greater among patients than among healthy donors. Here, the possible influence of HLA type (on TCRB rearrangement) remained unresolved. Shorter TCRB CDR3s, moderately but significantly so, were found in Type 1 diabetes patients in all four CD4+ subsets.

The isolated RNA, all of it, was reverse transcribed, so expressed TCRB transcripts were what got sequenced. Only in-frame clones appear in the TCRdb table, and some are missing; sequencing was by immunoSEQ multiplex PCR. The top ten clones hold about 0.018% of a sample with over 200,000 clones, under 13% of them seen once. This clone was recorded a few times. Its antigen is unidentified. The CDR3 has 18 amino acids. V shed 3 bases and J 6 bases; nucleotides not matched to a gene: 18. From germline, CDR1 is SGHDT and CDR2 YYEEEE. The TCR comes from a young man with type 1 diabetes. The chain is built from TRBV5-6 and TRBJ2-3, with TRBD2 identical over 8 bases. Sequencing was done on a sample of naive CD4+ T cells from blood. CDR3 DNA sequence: TGTGCCAGCAGCTGGAATACCCCCGGGACTAGGCCTCGGGATACGCAGTATTTT. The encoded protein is CASSWNTPGTRPRDTQYF. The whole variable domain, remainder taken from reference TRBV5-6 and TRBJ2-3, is DAGVTQSPTHLIKTRGQQVTLRCSPKSGHDTVSWYQQALGQGPQFIFQYYEEEERQRGNFPDRFSGHQFPNYSSELNVNALLLGDSALYLCASSWNTPGTRPRDTQYFGPGTRLTVL.